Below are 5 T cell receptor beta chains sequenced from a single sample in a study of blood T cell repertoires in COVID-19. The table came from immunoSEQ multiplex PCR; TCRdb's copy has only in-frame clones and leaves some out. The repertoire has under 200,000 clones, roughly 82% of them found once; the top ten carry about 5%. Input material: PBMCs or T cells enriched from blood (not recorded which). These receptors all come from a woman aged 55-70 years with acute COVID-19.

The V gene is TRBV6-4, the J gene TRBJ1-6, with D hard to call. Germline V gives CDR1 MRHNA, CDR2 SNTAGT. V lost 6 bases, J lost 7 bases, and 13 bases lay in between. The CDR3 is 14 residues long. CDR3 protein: CASSPRETNSPLHF. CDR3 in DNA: TGTGCCAGCAGCCCCCGGGAGACGAATTCACCCCTCCACTTT.

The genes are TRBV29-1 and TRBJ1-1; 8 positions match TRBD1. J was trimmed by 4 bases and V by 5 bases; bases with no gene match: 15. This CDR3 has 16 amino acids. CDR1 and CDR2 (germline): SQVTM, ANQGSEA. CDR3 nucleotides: TGCAGCGTTTCGGGACAGGTAGGGGGCTTAGGCACTGAAGCTTTCTTT. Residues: CSVSGQVGGLGTEAFF.

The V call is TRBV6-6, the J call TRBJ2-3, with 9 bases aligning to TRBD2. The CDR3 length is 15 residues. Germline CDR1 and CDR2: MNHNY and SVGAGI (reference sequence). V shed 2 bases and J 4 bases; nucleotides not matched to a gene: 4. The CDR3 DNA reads TGTGCCAGCAGTTACGGGGGACTAGCTCCAGATACGCAGTATTTT. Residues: CASSYGGLAPDTQYF.

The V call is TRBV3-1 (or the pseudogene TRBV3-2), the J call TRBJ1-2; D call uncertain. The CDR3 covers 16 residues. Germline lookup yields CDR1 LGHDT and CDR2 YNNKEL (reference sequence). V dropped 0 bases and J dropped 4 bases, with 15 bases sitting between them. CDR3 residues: CASSQDRGFRLYGYTF. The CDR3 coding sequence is TGTGCCAGCAGCCAAGATCGGGGTTTTCGCCTCTATGGCTACACCTTC.

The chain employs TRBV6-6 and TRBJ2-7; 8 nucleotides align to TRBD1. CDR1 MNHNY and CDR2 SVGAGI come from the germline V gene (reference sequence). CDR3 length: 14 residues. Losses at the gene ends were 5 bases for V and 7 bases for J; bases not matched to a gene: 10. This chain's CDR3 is CASSPSGQGGEQYF. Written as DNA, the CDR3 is TGTGCCAGCAGTCCATCTGGACAGGGTGGAGAGCAGTACTTC.